This T cell receptor (beta chain) was sequenced in a study of blood T cell repertoires in COVID-19. Study summary: COVID-19 samples, acute and convalescent, were from the United States, Italy and Spain. PBMCs, B-cell-depleted T cells, or T cells were the source of the cDNA or gDNA that made up the material.

In this sample, this clone turned up once. Trimming left V 1 base short and J 4 bases short, with 14 bases between. This CDR3 contains 15 residues. Germline-derived CDR1 and CDR2 are SGDLS and YYNGEE. Generated by immunoSEQ multiplex PCR, the TCRdb table keeps only in-frame clones and is missing some. This table holds roughly 150,000 clones, approximately 86% found once. The TCR was taken from a woman aged 80 or over with active or convalescent COVID-19. The chain couples TRBV9 to TRBJ2-5; tentative D call: TRBD1 (6 bases). Sequencing was carried out using peripheral blood. The CDR3 here is CASSVTPLGGETQYF. In DNA form, the CDR3 reads TGTGCCAGCAGCGTAACCCCCTTAGGGGGAGAGACCCAGTACTTC. The full variable domain, in which reference TRBV9 and TRBJ2-5 provide the parts outside the CDR3, is DSGVTQTPKHLITATGQRVTLRCSPRSGDLSVYWYQQSLDQGLQFLIQYYNGEERAKGNILERFSAQQFPDLHSELNLSSLELGDSALYFCASSVTPLGGETQYFGPGTRLLVL.